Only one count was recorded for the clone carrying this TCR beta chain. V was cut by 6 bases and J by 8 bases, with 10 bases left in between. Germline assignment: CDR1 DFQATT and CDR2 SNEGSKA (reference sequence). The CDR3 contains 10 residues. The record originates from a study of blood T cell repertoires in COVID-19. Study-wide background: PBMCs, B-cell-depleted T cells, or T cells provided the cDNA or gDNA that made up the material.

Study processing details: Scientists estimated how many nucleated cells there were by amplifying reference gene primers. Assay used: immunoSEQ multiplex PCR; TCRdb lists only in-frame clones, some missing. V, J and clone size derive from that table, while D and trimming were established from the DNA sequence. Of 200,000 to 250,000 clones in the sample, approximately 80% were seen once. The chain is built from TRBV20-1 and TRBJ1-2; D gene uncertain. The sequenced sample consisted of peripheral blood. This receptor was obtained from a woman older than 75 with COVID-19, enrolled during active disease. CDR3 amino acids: CSARAYGYTF. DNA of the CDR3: TGCAGTGCCCGAGCGTACGGCTACACCTTC.